The T cell receptor (beta chain) described here comes from a study of blood T cells in healthy people across ages. Points from the study as a whole: Higher diversity, along with more naive CD4+ cells, distinguished long-lived donors from aged donors.

Note on this clonotype: Its antigen is unidentified.

The second PCR ran about 6 to 11 cycles with a sample-barcoded 5' primer and J-beta primers. TCRdb redid the calling of the 5' RACE reads with MiXCR, one entry per CDR3 protein. The sample records about 1.5 million distinct CDR3 sequences, about 42% being singletons. V lost 0 bases and J lost 8, with 18 bases in between. CDR3 length: 17 residues. Per germline, CDR1 SGDLS and CDR2 YYNGEE. The sequenced sample consisted of blood. The chain uses TRBV9 and TRBJ1-6; D unresolved. The receptor comes from a woman aged 18-29 years in good health. The CDR3 loop is CASSVGGRGQGDSPLHF. The DNA for the CDR3 is TGTGCCAGCAGCGTAGGTGGTCGGGGTCAAGGAGATTCACCCCTCCACTTT.